The present entry profiles one T cell receptor (beta chain) with its context. These data come from a study of T cells expressing NK-cell markers. Looking at the study overall: From sorted CD3+CD56+NKG2C+, CD3+CD56+NKG2C- and CD3+CD56-NKG2C+ T cells came the TCR beta repertoires.

TCRdb re-called the 5' RACE reads; every CDR3 protein appears as one record, without DNA. This repertoire includes 500,000 to 700,000 distinct CDR3 sequences. Germline V gives CDR1 SGHDT, CDR2 YYEEEE. The CDR3 totals 14 residues. The sequenced sample consisted of blood T cells: a sorted CD56 or NKG2C T cell subset, CD4+ or CD8+ T cells, or bulk PBMC T cells (not recorded which). This TCR was sampled from a man between 18 and 29 years old in good health. The gene calls are TRBV5-6 and TRBJ2-2. CDR3 protein: CASSTRPNTGELFF.